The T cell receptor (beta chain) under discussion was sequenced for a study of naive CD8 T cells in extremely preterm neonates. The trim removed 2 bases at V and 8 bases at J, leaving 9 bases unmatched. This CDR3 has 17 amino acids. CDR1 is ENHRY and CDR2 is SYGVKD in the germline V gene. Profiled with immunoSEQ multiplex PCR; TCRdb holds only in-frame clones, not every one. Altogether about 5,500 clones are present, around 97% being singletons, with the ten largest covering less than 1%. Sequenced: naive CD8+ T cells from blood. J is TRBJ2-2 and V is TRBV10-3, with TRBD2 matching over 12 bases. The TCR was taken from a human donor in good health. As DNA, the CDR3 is TGTGCCATCAGTGAGCCTAGACTAGCGGGGGAGCTGGGGGAGCTGTTTTTT. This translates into CAISEPRLAGELGELFF.